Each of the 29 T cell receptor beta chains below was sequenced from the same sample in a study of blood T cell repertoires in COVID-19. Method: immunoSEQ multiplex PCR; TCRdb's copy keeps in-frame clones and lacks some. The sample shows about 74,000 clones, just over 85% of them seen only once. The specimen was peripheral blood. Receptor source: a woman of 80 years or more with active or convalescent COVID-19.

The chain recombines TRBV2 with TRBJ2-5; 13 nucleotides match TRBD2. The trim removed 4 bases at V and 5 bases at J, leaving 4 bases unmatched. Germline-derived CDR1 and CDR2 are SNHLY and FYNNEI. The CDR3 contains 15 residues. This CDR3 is CASSATSGGAETQYF. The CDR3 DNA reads TGTGCCAGCAGTGCTACTAGCGGGGGGGCGGAGACCCAGTACTTC.

CDR3 amino acids: CASSAARAGNTIYF. The CDR3 bases are TGTGCCAGCAGCGCGGCGAGGGCAGGAAACACCATATATTTT. The V call is TRBV11-3, the J call TRBJ1-3; D gene unclear. The germline V and J ends were trimmed by 5 bases and 4 bases, with 12 bases remaining between them. This CDR3 is built from 14 residues. Germline CDR1 is SGHNT and CDR2 is YENEEA.

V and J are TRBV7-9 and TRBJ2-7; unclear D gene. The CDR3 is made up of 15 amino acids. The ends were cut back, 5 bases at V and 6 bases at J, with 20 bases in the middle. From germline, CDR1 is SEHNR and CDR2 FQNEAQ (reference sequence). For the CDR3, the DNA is TGTGCCAGCAGCCCCCGCACTATCTTGACTGGCGAGCAGTACTTC. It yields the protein CASSPRTILTGEQYF.

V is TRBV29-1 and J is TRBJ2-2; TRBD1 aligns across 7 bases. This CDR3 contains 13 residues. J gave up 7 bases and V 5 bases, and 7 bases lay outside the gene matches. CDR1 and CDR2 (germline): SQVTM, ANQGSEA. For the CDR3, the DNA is TGCAGCGTTCGCCTACAGGGGATCGGGGAGCTGTTTTTT. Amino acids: CSVRLQGIGELFF.

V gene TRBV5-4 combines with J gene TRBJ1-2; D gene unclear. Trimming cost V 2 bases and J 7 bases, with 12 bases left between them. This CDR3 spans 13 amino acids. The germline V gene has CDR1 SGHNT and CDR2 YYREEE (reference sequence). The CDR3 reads CASSFEGRTGYTF. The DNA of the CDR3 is TGTGCCAGCAGCTTCGAGGGCCGGACTGGCTACACCTTC.

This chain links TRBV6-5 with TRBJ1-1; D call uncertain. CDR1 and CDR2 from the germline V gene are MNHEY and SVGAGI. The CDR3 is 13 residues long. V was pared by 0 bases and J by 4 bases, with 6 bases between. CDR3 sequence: CASSYSGSTEAFF. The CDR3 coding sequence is TGTGCCAGCAGTTACTCGGGGAGCACTGAAGCTTTCTTT.

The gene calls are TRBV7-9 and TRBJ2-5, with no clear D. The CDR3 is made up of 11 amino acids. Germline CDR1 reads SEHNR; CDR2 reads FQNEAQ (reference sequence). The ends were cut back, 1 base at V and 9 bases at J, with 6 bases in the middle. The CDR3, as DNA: TGTGCCAGCAGCTTAGACATCCCCCAGTACTTC. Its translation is CASSLDIPQYF.

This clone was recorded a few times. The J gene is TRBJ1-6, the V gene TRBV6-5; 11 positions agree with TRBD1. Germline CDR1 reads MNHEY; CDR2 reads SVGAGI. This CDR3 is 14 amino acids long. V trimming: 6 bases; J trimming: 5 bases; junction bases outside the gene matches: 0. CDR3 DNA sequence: TGTGCCAGCAGGGGACAGGGGGATAATTCACCCCTCCACTTT. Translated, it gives CASRGQGDNSPLHF.

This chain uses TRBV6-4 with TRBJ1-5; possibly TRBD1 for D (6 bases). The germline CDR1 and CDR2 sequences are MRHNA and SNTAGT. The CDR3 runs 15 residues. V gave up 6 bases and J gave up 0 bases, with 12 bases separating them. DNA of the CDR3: TGTGCCAGCAGGGACAGCCACTATAGCAATCAGCCCCAGCATTTT. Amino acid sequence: CASRDSHYSNQPQHF.

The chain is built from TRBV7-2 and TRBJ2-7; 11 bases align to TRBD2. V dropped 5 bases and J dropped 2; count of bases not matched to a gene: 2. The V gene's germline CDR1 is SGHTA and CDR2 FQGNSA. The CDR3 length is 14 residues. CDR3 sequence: CASSTSGGPYEQYF. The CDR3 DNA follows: TGTGCCAGCAGCACTAGCGGGGGACCCTACGAGCAGTACTTC.

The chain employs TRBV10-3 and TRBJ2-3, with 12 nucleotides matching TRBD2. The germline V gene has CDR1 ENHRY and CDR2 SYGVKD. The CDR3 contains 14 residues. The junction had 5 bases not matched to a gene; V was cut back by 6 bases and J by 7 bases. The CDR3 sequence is CAIRAGTSGYTQYF. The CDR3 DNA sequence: TGTGCCATCAGAGCCGGGACTAGCGGGTATACGCAGTATTTT.

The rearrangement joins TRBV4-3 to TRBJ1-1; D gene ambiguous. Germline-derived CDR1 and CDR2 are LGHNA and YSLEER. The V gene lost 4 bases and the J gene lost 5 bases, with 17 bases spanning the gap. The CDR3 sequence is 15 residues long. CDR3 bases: TGCGCCAGCAGCCCCTCCGGTAGCTTCGCTACTGAAGCTTTCTTT. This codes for CASSPSGSFATEAFF.

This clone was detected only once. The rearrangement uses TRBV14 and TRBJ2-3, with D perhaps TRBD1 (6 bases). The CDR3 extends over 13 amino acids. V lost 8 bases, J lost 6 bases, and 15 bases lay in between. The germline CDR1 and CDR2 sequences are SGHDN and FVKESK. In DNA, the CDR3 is TGTGCCAGCGGGGACACCCTCGGTGATACGCAGTATTTT. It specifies CASGDTLGDTQYF.

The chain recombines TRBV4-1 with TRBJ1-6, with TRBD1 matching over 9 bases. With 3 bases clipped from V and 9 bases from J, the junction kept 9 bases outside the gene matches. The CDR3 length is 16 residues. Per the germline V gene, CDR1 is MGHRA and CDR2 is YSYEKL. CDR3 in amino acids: CASSHPPGQGSSPLHF. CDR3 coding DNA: TGCGCCAGCAGCCATCCGCCGGGACAGGGTTCTTCACCCCTCCACTTT.

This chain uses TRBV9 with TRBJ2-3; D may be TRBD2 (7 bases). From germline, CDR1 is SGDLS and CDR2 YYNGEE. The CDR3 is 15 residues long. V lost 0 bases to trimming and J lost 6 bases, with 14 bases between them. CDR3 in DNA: TGTGCCAGCAGCGTAGTGGAGGGGGGGCCGGATACGCAGTATTTT. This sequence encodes CASSVVEGGPDTQYF.

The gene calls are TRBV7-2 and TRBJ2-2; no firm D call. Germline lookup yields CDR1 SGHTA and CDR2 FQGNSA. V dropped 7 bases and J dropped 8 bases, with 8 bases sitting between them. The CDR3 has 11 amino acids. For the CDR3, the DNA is TGTGCCAGCACCTTCGGGGGGGAGCTGTTTTTT. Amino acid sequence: CASTFGGELFF.

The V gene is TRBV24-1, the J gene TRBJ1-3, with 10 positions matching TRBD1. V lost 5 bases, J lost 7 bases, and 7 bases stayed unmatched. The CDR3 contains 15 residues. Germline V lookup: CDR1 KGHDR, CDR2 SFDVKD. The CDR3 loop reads CATSVWDRGRNTIYF. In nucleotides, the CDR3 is TGTGCCACCAGTGTTTGGGACAGGGGAAGGAACACCATATATTTT.

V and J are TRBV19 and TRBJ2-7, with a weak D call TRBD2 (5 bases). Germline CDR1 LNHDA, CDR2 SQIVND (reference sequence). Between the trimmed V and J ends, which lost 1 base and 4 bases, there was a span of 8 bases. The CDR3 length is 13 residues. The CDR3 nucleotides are TGTGCCAGTAGTATAGGCCCGGGGTACGAGCAGTACTTC. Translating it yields CASSIGPGYEQYF.

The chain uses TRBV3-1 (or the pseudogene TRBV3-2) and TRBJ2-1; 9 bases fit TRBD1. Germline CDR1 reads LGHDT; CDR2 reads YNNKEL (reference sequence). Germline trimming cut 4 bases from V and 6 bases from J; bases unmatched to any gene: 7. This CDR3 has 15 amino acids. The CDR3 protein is CASSRRRDRVNEQFF. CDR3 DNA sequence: TGTGCCAGCAGCCGAAGACGGGACAGGGTCAATGAGCAGTTCTTC.

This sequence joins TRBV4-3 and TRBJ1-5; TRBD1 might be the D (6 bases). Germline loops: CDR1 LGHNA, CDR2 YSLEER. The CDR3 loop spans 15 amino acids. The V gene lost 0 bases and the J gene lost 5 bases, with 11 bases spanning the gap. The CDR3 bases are TGCGCCAGCAGCCAAGAGGTTCAGGGGTATCAGCCCCAGCATTTT. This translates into CASSQEVQGYQPQHF.

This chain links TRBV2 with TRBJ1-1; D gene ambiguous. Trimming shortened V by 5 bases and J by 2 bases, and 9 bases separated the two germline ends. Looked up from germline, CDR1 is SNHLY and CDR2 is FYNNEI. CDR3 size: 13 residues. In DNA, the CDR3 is TGTGCCAGCAGTCAACAACCAAACACTGAAGCTTTCTTT. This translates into CASSQQPNTEAFF.

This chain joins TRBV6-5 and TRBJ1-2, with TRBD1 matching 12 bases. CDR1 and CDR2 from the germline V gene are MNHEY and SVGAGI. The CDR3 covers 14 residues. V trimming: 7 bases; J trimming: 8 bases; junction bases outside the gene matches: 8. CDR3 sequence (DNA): TGTGCCAGCACCGGGACAGGGGGCGCGAAGGGCTACACCTTC. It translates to CASTGTGGAKGYTF.

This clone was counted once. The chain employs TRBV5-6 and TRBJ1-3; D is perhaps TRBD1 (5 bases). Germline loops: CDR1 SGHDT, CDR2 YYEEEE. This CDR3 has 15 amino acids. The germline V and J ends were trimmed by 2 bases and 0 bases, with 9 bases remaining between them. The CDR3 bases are TGTGCCAGCAGCTTCCGACAGCACTCTGGAAACACCATATATTTT. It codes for CASSFRQHSGNTIYF.

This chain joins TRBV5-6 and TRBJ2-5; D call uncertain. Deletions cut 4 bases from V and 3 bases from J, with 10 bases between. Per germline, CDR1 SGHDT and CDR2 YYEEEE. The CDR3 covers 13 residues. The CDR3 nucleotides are TGTGCCAGCAGCCCGACTGGAAAAGAGACCCAGTACTTC. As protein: CASSPTGKETQYF.

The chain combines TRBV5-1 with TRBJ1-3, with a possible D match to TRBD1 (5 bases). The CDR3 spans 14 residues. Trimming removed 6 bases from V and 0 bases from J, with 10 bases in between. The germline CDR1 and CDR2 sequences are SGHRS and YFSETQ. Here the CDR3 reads CASTEQDSGNTIYF. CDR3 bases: TGCGCCAGCACCGAACAGGACTCTGGAAACACCATATATTTT.

CDR3 in amino acids: CSASAGTSGGDTQYF. The CDR3 bases are TGCAGCGCATCCGCCGGGACTAGCGGGGGGGATACCCAGTACTTC. This chain uses TRBV29-1 with TRBJ2-5; 16 bases are a match to TRBD2. The length of the CDR3 is 15 residues. The trim removed 7 bases at V and 8 bases at J, leaving 10 bases unmatched. Per germline, CDR1 SQVTM and CDR2 ANQGSEA.

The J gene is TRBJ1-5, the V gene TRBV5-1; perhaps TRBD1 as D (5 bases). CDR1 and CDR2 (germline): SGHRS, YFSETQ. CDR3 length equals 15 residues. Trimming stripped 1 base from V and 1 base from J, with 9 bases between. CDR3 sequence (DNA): TGCGCCAGCAGCTTGAACGGGGGGAGCAATCAGCCCCAGCATTTT. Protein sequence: CASSLNGGSNQPQHF.

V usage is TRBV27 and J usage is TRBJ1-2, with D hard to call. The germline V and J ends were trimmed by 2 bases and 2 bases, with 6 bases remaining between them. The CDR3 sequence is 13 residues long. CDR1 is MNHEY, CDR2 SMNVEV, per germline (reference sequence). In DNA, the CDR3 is TGTGCCAGCAGTTTAAGGGAGAACTATGGCTACACCTTC. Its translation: CASSLRENYGYTF.

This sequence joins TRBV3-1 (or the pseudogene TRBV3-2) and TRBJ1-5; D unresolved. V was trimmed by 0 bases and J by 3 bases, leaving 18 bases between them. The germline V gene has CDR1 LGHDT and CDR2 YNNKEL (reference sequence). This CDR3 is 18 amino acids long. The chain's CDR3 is CASSQELSERESNQPQHF. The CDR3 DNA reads TGTGCCAGCAGCCAAGAGCTGTCCGAACGGGAGTCCAATCAGCCCCAGCATTTT.